A single sample gave rise to the 3 T cell receptor beta chains below, sequenced in a study of T cells in Graves' hyperthyroidism and ophthalmopathy. Regions amplified from RNA transcripts were the TCR beta CDR3 regions. The HTBI primer set was used in a first-round RT-PCR of the TCR CDR3. TCRdb processed the multiplex PCR reads anew with MiXCR; each CDR3 protein has one entry. The sample carries 650,000 to 800,000 distinct CDR3 sequences, nearly 45% recorded once. Input material: peripheral blood or thyroid tissue (not recorded which). Every receptor here comes from an adult man with Graves' disease, either hyperthyroidism or ophthalmopathy (not recorded which).

The chain uses TRBV12-3 or TRBV12-4 and TRBJ1-4, with D tentatively TRBD1 (5 bases). This CDR3 region has 16 residues. V lost 2 bases to trimming and J lost 4 bases, with 14 bases between them. The CDR3 nucleotides read TGTGCCAGCAGTTTAAGCACGTACAGGCTTAATGAAAAACTGTTTTTT. Translation: CASSLSTYRLNEKLFF.

Points on this clonotype: A single base separates this from a much larger clone, so it may be a read error. J is TRBJ1-1 and V is TRBV10-3; D call uncertain. Germline V gene lookup returns CDR1 ENHRY and CDR2 SYGVKD. CDR3 length: 16 residues. Trimming left V 2 bases short and J 0 bases short, with 13 bases between. The CDR3 DNA reads TGTGCCATCAGTGAGGCGGGTCCGGGGATGAACACTGAAGCTTTCTTT. Its translation: CAISEAGPGMNTEAFF.

The chain carries TRBV20-1 and TRBJ2-2; a weak D match, TRBD1 (5 bases). CDR3 length equals 13 residues. Germline CDR1 and CDR2: DFQATT and SNEGSKA (reference sequence). As DNA, the CDR3 is TGCAGGGCATCGACAGAGAACACCGGGGAGCTGTTTTTT. Amino acid sequence: CRASTENTGELFF.